The clone carrying this TCR beta chain has only a few counts. Its antigen is undetermined. Averaging around 120 mL, one heparinised blood draw was given by each donor. This sample was included in a study of beta chain features in type 1 diabetes. cDNA synthesis used the whole RNA isolate, giving expressed TCRB sequences. Assay used: immunoSEQ multiplex PCR; TCRdb lists only in-frame clones, some missing. The table includes roughly 150,000 clones, around 8.4% detected once. Whole-study results and caveats: Insertions at VDJ junctions were less frequent in type 1 diabetes patients. These patients also deleted more nucleotides at the same junctions. Shortening of TCRB CDR3s, moderate but significant, appeared in all four CD4+ subsets of Type 1 diabetes patients.

Trimming removed 6 bases from V and 2 bases from J; junction bases left unmatched: 6. The CDR3 has 16 amino acids. The germline gives CDR1 ENHRY, CDR2 SYGVKD. The sample consisted of central memory CD4+ T cells from blood. The chain links TRBV10-3 to TRBJ2-3; 12 positions match TRBD2. The TCR sequence derives from a woman younger than 30 with type 1 diabetes. CDR3 in DNA: TGTGCCATCAGACCCGGACTAGCGGGAAACACAGATACGCAGTATTTT. Translation: CAIRPGLAGNTDTQYF.